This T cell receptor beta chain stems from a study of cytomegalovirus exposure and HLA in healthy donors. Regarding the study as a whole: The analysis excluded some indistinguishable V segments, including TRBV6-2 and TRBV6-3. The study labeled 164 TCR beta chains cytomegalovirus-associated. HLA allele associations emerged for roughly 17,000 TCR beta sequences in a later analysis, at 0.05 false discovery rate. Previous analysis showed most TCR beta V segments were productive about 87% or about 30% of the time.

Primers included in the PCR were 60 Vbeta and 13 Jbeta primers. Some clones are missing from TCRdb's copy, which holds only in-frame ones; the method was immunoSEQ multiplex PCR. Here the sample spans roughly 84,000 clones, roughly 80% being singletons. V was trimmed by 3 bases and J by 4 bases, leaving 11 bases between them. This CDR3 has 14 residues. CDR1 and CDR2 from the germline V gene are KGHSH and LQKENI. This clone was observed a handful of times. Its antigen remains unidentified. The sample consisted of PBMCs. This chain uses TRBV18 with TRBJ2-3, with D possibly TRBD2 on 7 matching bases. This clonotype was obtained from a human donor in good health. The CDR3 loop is CASSPGGAADTQYF. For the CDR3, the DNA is TGTGCCAGCTCACCGGGGGGGGCAGCAGATACGCAGTATTTT.